Following are 26 T cell receptor beta chains from one sample sequenced in a study of cytotoxic CD8 clonotypes in ibrutinib-treated CLL (dated by TCRdb to the early 2020s). Preparation of the library involved the immunoSEQ multiplex PCR assay. TCRdb stores this immuneACCESS table with in-frame sequences only. Part of the clones is absent; in the studies checked, under half of the shortfall reflects unresolved V genes, and no reason is known for the rest. Here the sample has roughly 28,000 clones; about three fifths occur a single time. The ten largest clonotypes hold about 14% of the sample. This sample comprised PBMCs, obtained before ibrutinib treatment. These receptor sequences come from a human donor with chronic lymphocytic leukemia.

This clone was detected only a few times. CDR3 nucleotide sequence: TGTGCCAGTAGTCCCGGGACAGCCTCCTACGAGCAGTACTTC. It codes for CASSPGTASYEQYF. This chain joins TRBV19 and TRBJ2-7, with 7 bases lining up with TRBD1. The CDR3 has 14 amino acids. The V and J ends lost 5 bases and 0 bases, in that order; junction bases with no gene match: 4. CDR1 is LNHDA, CDR2 SQIVND, per germline (reference sequence).

The V gene is TRBV20-1, the J gene TRBJ1-5; possible D gene TRBD1, 5 bases. The V and J ends lost 6 bases and 11 bases respectively, with 14 bases between them. The CDR3 spans 11 residues. CDR1 is DFQATT and CDR2 is SNEGSKA in the germline V gene (reference sequence). The CDR3 region is CSALQETAQHF. The DNA of the CDR3 is TGCAGTGCGTTACAGGAAACAGCCCAGCATTTT.

The V gene is TRBV14, the J gene TRBJ2-2; TRBD2 aligns across 10 bases. The CDR3 runs 20 residues. CDR1 and CDR2 (germline): SGHDN, FVKESK. The ends lost 5 bases at V and 0 bases at J; junction bases unmatched: 15. The CDR3 loop reads CASSSYWGLAGETNTGELFF. The CDR3 nucleotides are TGTGCCAGCAGCTCCTACTGGGGGCTAGCGGGAGAGACGAACACCGGGGAGCTGTTTTTT.

The rearrangement joins TRBV13 to TRBJ2-3; 9 bases are a match to TRBD1. The V gene's germline CDR1 is PRHDT and CDR2 FYEKMQ (reference sequence). This CDR3 comprises 20 residues. V lost 5 bases and J lost 6; bases outside the gene matches: 24. The CDR3, as DNA: TGTGCCAGCAGCGGGGCGGACAGGGGAATTAGCGGCGTCCCCTCGGATACGCAGTATTTT. Translation: CASSGADRGISGVPSDTQYF.

CDR3 DNA sequence: TGTGCCAGTAGTATTTTAACAGGGGAAGCTTTCTTT. This gives the protein CASSILTGEAFF. V gene TRBV19 combines with J gene TRBJ1-1; D perhaps matches TRBD1 (6 bases). Germline loops: CDR1 LNHDA, CDR2 SQIVND (reference sequence). The CDR3 spans 12 residues. V lost 3 bases, J lost 8 bases, and 10 bases lay in between.

This chain uses TRBV30 with TRBJ2-7; TRBD2 matches at 7 bases. The length of the CDR3 is 16 residues. Germline V gives CDR1 GTSNPN, CDR2 SVGIG (reference sequence). V was clipped by 3 bases and J by 2 bases; unmatched bases: 13. The chain's CDR3 is CAWSFLLGGGPYEQYF. The CDR3 nucleotides are TGTGCCTGGAGCTTCCTTTTGGGGGGGGGACCCTACGAGCAGTACTTC.

In its sample, this clone was seen once. The chain employs TRBV4-1 and TRBJ2-3; tentatively, D is TRBD1 (6 bases). The CDR3 spans 18 residues. CDR1 is MGHRA and CDR2 is YSYEKL in the germline V gene. V was shortened by 0 bases and J by 4 bases, with 20 bases between the two germline ends. CDR3 nucleotides: TGCGCCAGCAGCCAAGATATACCCAGGGGTACGAGGGCAGATACGCAGTATTTT. It translates to CASSQDIPRGTRADTQYF.

CDR3 sequence: CASRPGTNPSYEQYF. In DNA, the CDR3 is TGTGCCAGCAGGCCCGGGACAAATCCTTCATACGAGCAGTACTTC. The chain uses TRBV27 and TRBJ2-7; D is possibly TRBD1 (6 bases). This CDR3 spans 15 amino acids. The V gene's germline CDR1 is MNHEY and CDR2 SMNVEV (reference sequence). V gave up 6 bases and J gave up 4 bases, with 19 bases separating them.

This clone was seen a few times. The gene calls are TRBV6-6 and TRBJ1-5, with D unclear. CDR1 is MNHNY and CDR2 is SVGAGI in the germline V gene (reference sequence). Trimming removed 4 bases from V and 4 bases from J, with 14 bases in between. The CDR3 totals 15 residues. Here the CDR3 reads CASSSRTGGNQPQHF. The CDR3 region has the DNA TGTGCCAGCAGTTCGAGGACGGGAGGGAATCAGCCCCAGCATTTT.

The rearrangement uses TRBV28 and TRBJ2-5, with D perhaps matching TRBD1 or TRBD2 (6 bases each). Germline lookup yields CDR1 MDHEN and CDR2 SYDVKM. V dropped 5 bases and J dropped 1 base, with 17 bases sitting between them. The CDR3 runs to 16 residues. The CDR3 sequence: CASSPYPGDIQETQYF. The CDR3 bases are TGTGCCAGCAGTCCCTACCCGGGGGACATCCAAGAGACCCAGTACTTC.

This clone came up a few times. The chain joins TRBV19 to TRBJ1-1; TRBD1 matches 9 bases. The CDR3 contains 15 residues. After removal of 2 bases from V and 1 base from J, the junction contained 2 bases not matched to a gene. Germline lookup yields CDR1 LNHDA and CDR2 SQIVND (reference sequence). CDR3 in DNA: TGTGCCAGTAGTATACAGGACAGGGGGAACACTGAAGCTTTCTTT. Its protein is CASSIQDRGNTEAFF.

V and J are TRBV19 and TRBJ2-5; D not certain. CDR3 size: 14 residues. Germline CDR1 and CDR2: LNHDA and SQIVND (reference sequence). V was pared by 4 bases and J by 1 base, with 10 bases between. The CDR3 spells CASSTGSVQETQYF. The CDR3, as DNA: TGTGCCAGTAGTACTGGCTCCGTCCAAGAGACCCAGTACTTC.

This clone was found a few times. The chain is built from TRBV10-2 and TRBJ2-7; TRBD2 matches 9 bases. The CDR3 extends over 16 amino acids. Germline CDR1 WSHSY, CDR2 SAAADI. Losses at the gene ends were 1 base for V and 2 bases for J; bases not matched to a gene: 6. The CDR3 nucleotides read TGCGCCAGCAGTGAGTTCGTGACTAGCGGCCCCTACGAGCAGTACTTC. Its protein is CASSEFVTSGPYEQYF.

V usage is TRBV5-8 and J usage is TRBJ2-7, with 8 nucleotides matching TRBD1. Losses at the gene ends were 9 bases for V and 3 bases for J; bases not matched to a gene: 5. CDR1 SGHTS and CDR2 YDEGEE come from the germline V gene. The CDR3 is made up of 12 amino acids. CDR3 in DNA: TGTGCCAATCCCAGGGGGCACTACGAGCAGTACTTC. Protein product: CANPRGHYEQYF.

Details on this clone: Relative to the germline gene, one junction end is altered; a read error may explain this. The chain couples TRBV7-7 to TRBJ2-5; 10 bases align to TRBD2. CDR3 length: 16 amino acids. CDR1 is SSHAT, CDR2 FNYEAQ, per germline (reference sequence). As DNA, the CDR3 is TGTGCTAGCAGCTTAGGGCTAGCGGGAGTGGGAGAGACCCAGTACTTC. It translates to CASSLGLAGVGETQYF.

The table lists this clone with a few counts. The V call is TRBV2, the J call TRBJ1-1; 7 nucleotides align to TRBD1. Germline V gives CDR1 SNHLY, CDR2 FYNNEI. The V segment lost 6 bases and the J segment 0 bases; nucleotides outside the gene matches: 4. The CDR3 consists of 14 residues. The CDR3 reads CASSAGQMNTEAFF. CDR3 DNA sequence: TGTGCCAGCAGCGCGGGACAGATGAACACTGAAGCTTTCTTT.

CDR3 sequence reads: CASSPRGPAYEQYF. Written as DNA, the CDR3 is TGTGCCAGCAGCCCCAGGGGCCCAGCCTACGAGCAGTACTTC. This chain links TRBV11-2 with TRBJ2-7, with a weak D call TRBD1 (6 bases). Per the germline V gene, CDR1 is SGHAT and CDR2 is FQNNGV. V was shortened by 5 bases and J by 2 bases, with 13 bases between the two germline ends. The CDR3 runs to 14 residues.

This clone was picked up one time. The V and J genes are TRBV5-1 and TRBJ2-3; D ambiguous. V lost 0 bases to trimming and J lost 0 bases, with 11 bases between them. This CDR3 is built from 16 residues. Germline V gene sequence: CDR1 SGHRS, CDR2 YFSETQ. In nucleotides, the CDR3 is TGCGCCAGCAGCTTGGGGGTAGCTCTGAGCACAGATACGCAGTATTTT. Protein sequence: CASSLGVALSTDTQYF.

V and J are TRBV19 and TRBJ1-1; TRBD1 matches 8 bases. The CDR3 extends over 13 amino acids. Trimming at V came to 3 bases and at J to 6 bases, leaving 3 bases not matched to a gene. The germline V gene encodes CDR1 LNHDA and CDR2 SQIVND (reference sequence). Here the CDR3 reads CASSMTGEPEAFF. The CDR3 nucleotides are TGTGCCAGTAGTATGACAGGGGAGCCTGAAGCTTTCTTT.

V is TRBV6-6 and J is TRBJ2-7; tentatively, D is TRBD1 or TRBD2 (5 bases each). Per germline, CDR1 MNHNY and CDR2 SVGAGI (reference sequence). The CDR3 has 14 residues. The V end was cut by 6 bases, the J end by 4 bases, with 16 bases between. CDR3 region: CASRGTETGYEQYF. In DNA, the CDR3 is TGTGCCAGCAGGGGGACGGAGACTGGGTACGAGCAGTACTTC.

The rearrangement uses TRBV6-5 and TRBJ1-4; D remains ambiguous. Looked up from germline, CDR1 is MNHEY and CDR2 is SVGAGI. Trimming took off 5 bases at V and 0 bases at J, with 7 bases between the two ends. There are 14 residues in the CDR3. The CDR3 loop is CASSTGTTNEKLFF. CDR3 sequence (DNA): TGTGCCAGCAGTACCGGGACAACTAATGAAAAACTGTTTTTT.

This clone was found once. V and J are TRBV9 and TRBJ1-3; maybe TRBD1 (5 bases). Trimming stripped 3 bases from V and 0 bases from J, with 7 bases between. This CDR3 is built from 14 residues. From germline, CDR1 is SGDLS and CDR2 YYNGEE. In DNA, the CDR3 is TGTGCCAGCAGCGGACAGTTCTCTGGAAACACCATATATTTT. This codes for CASSGQFSGNTIYF.

Written as DNA, the CDR3 is TGTGCCAGCAGAGAACAGGGGCCCAATGAGCAGTTCTTC. It translates to CASREQGPNEQFF. The chain joins TRBV6-1 to TRBJ2-1; 7 bases match TRBD1. The CDR3 is 13 amino acids. J lost 6 bases, V lost 6 bases, and 5 bases had no gene match. Germline CDR1 and CDR2: MNHNS and SASEGT.

The chain is built from TRBV6-5 and TRBJ2-5, with a weak D call TRBD2 (6 bases). Germline CDR1 MNHEY, CDR2 SVGAGI. V was trimmed by 6 bases and J by 7 bases, leaving 9 bases between them. CDR3 size: 11 residues. The CDR3 coding sequence is TGTGCCAGCAGCGGGGGTGGGACCCAGTACTTC. Translation gives CASSGGGTQYF.

The chain uses TRBV5-4 and TRBJ2-5; 9 bases map to TRBD2. Unmatched junction bases numbered 9, after V lost 0 bases and J lost 0 bases. In germline, CDR1 is SGHNT, CDR2 YYREEE (reference sequence). The CDR3 contains 18 residues. The CDR3 here is CASSLGIAGGGYQETQYF. The CDR3 region has the DNA TGTGCCAGCAGCTTGGGTATTGCGGGAGGGGGGTACCAAGAGACCCAGTACTTC.

V gene TRBV7-8 combines with J gene TRBJ2-7; D could derive from TRBD1 or TRBD2 (5 bases each). The ends were cut back, 5 bases at V and 4 bases at J, with 18 bases in the middle. The CDR3 length is 15 residues. From germline, CDR1 is SGHVS and CDR2 FQNEAQ. As DNA, the CDR3 is TGTGCCAGCAGCGAGTCGGTCGGGACCCAATACGAGCAGTACTTC. Translated: CASSESVGTQYEQYF.